This TCR beta chain came from a study of shared clonotypes between healthy human individuals. None of the donors, who were healthy HIV-negative adults, had recently had acute infections or vaccinations. Evenly divided among several immunoSEQ plates was the genomic DNA of each subset. Replicate PCRs run on unsorted PBMC used roughly 270 ng DNA, which was approximately 29,000 T cell genomes. In the authors' methods: Without quality scores, immunoSEQ junctional reads could not be filtered like full-length reads. Profiled with immunoSEQ multiplex PCR; TCRdb holds only in-frame clones, not every one. From that table come the V and J calls and clone size; the DNA was used to work out D and trimming. The sample includes 400,000 to 550,000 clones, 70% to 80% of them seen just once. CDR3 size: 13 residues. Trimming cost V 5 bases and J 5 bases, with 12 bases left between them. CDR1 MDHEN and CDR2 SYDVKM come from the germline V gene.

The gene calls are TRBV28 and TRBJ1-2; no clear D. The sequenced material came from PBMCs. The TCR sequence derives from a woman aged 40 to 55 in good health. Some clones in this sample may be carry-over from other donors' samples. The chain's CDR3 is CASSTTSSYGYTF. The CDR3 DNA is TGTGCCAGCAGTACTACATCGTCTTATGGCTACACCTTC.